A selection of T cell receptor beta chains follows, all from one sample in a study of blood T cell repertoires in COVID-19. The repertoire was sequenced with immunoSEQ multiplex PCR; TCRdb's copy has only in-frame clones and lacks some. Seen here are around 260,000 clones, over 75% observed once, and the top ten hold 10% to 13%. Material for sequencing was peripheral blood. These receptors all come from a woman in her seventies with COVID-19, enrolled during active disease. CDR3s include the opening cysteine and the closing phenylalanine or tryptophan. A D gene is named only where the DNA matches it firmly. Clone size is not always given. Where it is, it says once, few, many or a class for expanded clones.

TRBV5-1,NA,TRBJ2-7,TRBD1,CASSPATDRGWARYEQYF,TGCGCCAGCAGCCCGGCTACTGACAGGGGTTGGGCGAGGTACGAGCAGTACTTC
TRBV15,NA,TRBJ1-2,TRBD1,CATSRGQGEGYTF,TGTGCCACCAGCAGAGGACAGGGGGAAGGCTACACCTTC
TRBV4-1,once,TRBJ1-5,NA,CASSPRQASEGQPQHF,TGCGCCAGCAGCCCCCGCCAGGCCTCTGAAGGTCAGCCCCAGCATTTT
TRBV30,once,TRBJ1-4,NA,CAWSAQLIDEKLFF,TGTGCCTGGAGTGCACAGCTCATCGATGAAAAACTGTTTTTT
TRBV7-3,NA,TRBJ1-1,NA,CASSYSGEREAFF,TGTGCCAGCAGTTACTCGGGGGAAAGGGAAGCTTTCTTT
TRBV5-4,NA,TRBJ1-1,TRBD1,CASSTGTGVMNTEAFF,TGTGCCAGCAGCACTGGGACAGGGGTAATGAACACTGAAGCTTTCTTT
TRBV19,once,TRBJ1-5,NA,CASSIDRGGSNQPQHF,TGTGCCAGTAGTATAGACCGGGGAGGGAGCAATCAGCCCCAGCATTTT
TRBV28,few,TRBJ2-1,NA,CASSFEGEVNNEQFF,TGTGCCAGCAGTTTCGAGGGAGAGGTGAACAATGAGCAGTTCTTC
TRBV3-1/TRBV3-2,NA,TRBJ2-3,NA,CASSQGRLYTQYF,TGTGCCAGCAGCCAGGGGCGGTTATATACGCAGTATTTT
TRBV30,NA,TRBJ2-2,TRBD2,CAWSRLAGARNTGELFF,TGTGCCTGGAGTAGGCTAGCGGGAGCTCGGAACACCGGGGAGCTGTTTTTT
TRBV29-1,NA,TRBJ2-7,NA,CSVVPRGSSYEQYF,TGCAGCGTTGTCCCCCGGGGTAGCTCCTACGAGCAGTACTTC
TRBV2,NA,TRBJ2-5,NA,CASSSGGAGPETQYF,TGTGCCAGCTCCAGTGGGGGGGCGGGCCCGGAGACCCAGTACTTC
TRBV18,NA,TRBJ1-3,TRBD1,CASSPQPGQGHGNTIYF,TGTGCCAGCTCACCGCAACCGGGACAGGGTCACGGAAACACCATATATTTT
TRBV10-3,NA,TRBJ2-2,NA,CAISEVRYRVITGELFF,TGTGCCATCAGTGAGGTTCGATACAGGGTAATCACCGGGGAGCTGTTTTTT
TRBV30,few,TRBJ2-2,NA,CAWSNPASAAGELFF,TGTGCCTGGAGTAATCCGGCCAGCGCGGCCGGGGAGCTGTTTTTT
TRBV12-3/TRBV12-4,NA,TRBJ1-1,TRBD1,CASRGTGIEAFF,TGTGCCAGCAGGGGGACAGGGATTGAAGCTTTCTTT
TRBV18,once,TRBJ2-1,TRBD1,CASSPSSGQVYNEQFF,TGTGCCAGCTCACCATCCTCGGGACAGGTTTACAATGAGCAGTTCTTC
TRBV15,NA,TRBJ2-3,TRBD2,CATSRGQPGGSTDTQYF,TGTGCCACCAGCAGAGGTCAGCCGGGGGGAAGCACAGATACGCAGTATTTT
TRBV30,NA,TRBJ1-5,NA,CAWSPSGGPQHF,TGTGCCTGGAGTCCATCTGGCGGGCCCCAGCATTTT
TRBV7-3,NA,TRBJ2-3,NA,CASSLGGTDTQYF,TGTGCCAGCAGCTTAGGAGGCACAGATACGCAGTATTTT
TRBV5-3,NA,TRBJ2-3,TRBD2,CARSLERLAGHSSTDTQYF,TGTGCCAGAAGCTTGGAACGACTAGCGGGACATAGTAGCACAGATACGCAGTATTTT
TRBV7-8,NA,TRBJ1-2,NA,CASSLEAANYGYTF,TGTGCCAGCAGCTTAGAAGCGGCCAACTATGGCTACACCTTC
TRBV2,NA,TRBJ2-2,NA,CASSRYRASNTGELFF,TGTGCCAGCAGTCGTTACAGGGCTTCGAACACCGGGGAGCTGTTTTTT
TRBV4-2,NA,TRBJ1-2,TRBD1,CASSPRDRSNYGYTF,TGTGCCAGCAGCCCCCGGGACAGGTCGAACTATGGCTACACCTTC
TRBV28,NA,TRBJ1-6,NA,CASSPGGAGPYNSPLHF,TGTGCCAGCAGCCCGGGGGGGGCGGGACCGTATAATTCACCCCTCCACTTT
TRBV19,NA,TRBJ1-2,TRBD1,CASRPDRGNYGYTF,TGTGCCAGTAGGCCAGACAGGGGAAACTATGGCTACACCTTC
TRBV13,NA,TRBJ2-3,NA,CASSLGRGRRTDTQYF,TGTGCCAGCAGCTTAGGCAGGGGCAGGCGCACAGATACGCAGTATTTT
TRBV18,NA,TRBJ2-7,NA,CASSPSRGEFYEQYF,TGTGCCAGCTCACCAAGCAGGGGCGAGTTTTACGAGCAGTACTTC
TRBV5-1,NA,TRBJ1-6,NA,CASSRRDPSSYNSPLHF,TGCGCCAGCAGCCGCCGGGATCCCAGCTCCTATAATTCACCCCTCCACTTT
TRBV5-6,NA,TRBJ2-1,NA,CASSWGLAANEQFF,TGTGCCAGCAGCTGGGGGCTAGCGGCTAATGAGCAGTTCTTC
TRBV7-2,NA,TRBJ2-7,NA,CASSLGGTRSYEQYF,TGTGCCAGCAGCTTAGGAGGGACAAGATCCTACGAGCAGTACTTC
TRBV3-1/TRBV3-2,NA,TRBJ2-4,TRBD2,CASSPSGLAKNIQYF,TGTGCCAGCAGCCCTAGCGGACTAGCCAAAAACATTCAGTACTTC
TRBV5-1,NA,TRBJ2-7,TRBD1,CASSFRTGNSYEQYF,TGCGCCAGCAGCTTCCGGACAGGGAACTCCTACGAGCAGTACTTC
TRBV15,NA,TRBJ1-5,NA,CATSRPTGGGSNQPQHF,TGTGCCACCAGCAGACCTACCGGGGGGGGAAGTAATCAGCCCCAGCATTTT
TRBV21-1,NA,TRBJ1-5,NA,CASSTGVDNSNQPQHF,TGTGCCAGCAGCACAGGGGTTGATAATAGCAATCAGCCCCAGCATTTT
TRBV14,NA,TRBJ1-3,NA,CASSQAGRVWKGGNTIYF,TGTGCCAGCAGCCAAGCCGGGAGGGTGTGGAAAGGAGGAAACACCATATATTTT
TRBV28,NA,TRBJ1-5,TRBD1,CASSMTGTHQPQHF,TGTGCCAGCAGTATGACAGGGACCCATCAGCCCCAGCATTTT
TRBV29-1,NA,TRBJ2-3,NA,CSVVRRRSSTDTQYF,TGCAGCGTTGTTCGCCGTCGGAGCAGCACAGATACGCAGTATTTT
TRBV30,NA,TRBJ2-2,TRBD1,CAWKSTGAGELFF,TGTGCCTGGAAATCGACAGGGGCCGGGGAGCTGTTTTTT
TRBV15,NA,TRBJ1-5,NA,CATSRDRMNQPQHF,TGTGCCACCAGCAGGGACAGAATGAATCAGCCCCAGCATTTT
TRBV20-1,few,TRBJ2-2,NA,CSASGFEELFF,TGCAGTGCTAGCGGGTTTGAGGAGCTGTTTTTT
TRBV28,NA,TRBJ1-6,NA,CATGGNSPLHF,TGTGCCACTGGGGGGAATTCACCCCTCCACTTT
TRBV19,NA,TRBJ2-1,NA,CASSITFYNEQFF,TGTGCCAGTAGTATCACATTTTACAATGAGCAGTTCTTC
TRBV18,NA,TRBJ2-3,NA,CASLRDTQYF,TGTGCCAGCCTTCGGGATACGCAGTATTTT
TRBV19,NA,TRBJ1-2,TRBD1,CASSILTGGASDGYTF,TGTGCCAGTAGTATCCTCACAGGGGGCGCTTCGGATGGCTACACCTTC
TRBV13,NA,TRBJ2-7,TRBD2,CASSLGGLASGSSYEQYF,TGTGCCAGCAGCTTAGGAGGGTTGGCTAGCGGGAGCTCCTACGAGCAGTACTTC
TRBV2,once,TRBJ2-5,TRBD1,CASSRDSQETQYF,TGTGCCAGCAGTAGGGACAGCCAAGAGACCCAGTACTTC
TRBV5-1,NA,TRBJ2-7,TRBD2,CASSFSGSYEQYF,TGCGCCAGCAGCTTTAGCGGGAGCTACGAGCAGTACTTC
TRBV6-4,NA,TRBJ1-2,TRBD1,CASSPRTGSLGYTF,TGTGCCAGCAGTCCAAGGACAGGGAGCCTTGGCTACACCTTC
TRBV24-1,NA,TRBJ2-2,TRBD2,CATSESSGSVGELFF,TGTGCCACCAGTGAGTCTAGCGGGAGTGTCGGGGAGCTGTTTTTT
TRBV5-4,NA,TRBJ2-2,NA,CASSLFGVNTGELFF,TGTGCCAGCAGCTTATTCGGGGTGAACACCGGGGAGCTGTTTTTT
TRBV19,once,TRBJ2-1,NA,CASREERTRGYEQFF,TGTGCCAGTAGAGAGGAGCGGACCCGGGGGTATGAGCAGTTCTTC
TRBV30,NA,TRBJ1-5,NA,CAWEKRTSYSNQPQHF,TGTGCCTGGGAAAAACGGACATCTTATAGCAATCAGCCCCAGCATTTT